The 30 T cell receptor beta chains presented below share a single source sample, sequenced in a study of blood T cell repertoires in COVID-19. TCRdb's table, derived via immunoSEQ multiplex PCR, lists solely in-frame clones and lacks some. The data contain 57,000 or so clones, around 86% of them singletons. Input material: peripheral blood. These receptors all come from a human donor in a cohort sampled during active COVID-19.

The V and J genes are TRBV2 and TRBJ1-2; D is perhaps TRBD1 (5 bases). Trimming left V 6 bases short and J 6 bases short, with 14 bases between. The germline V gene encodes CDR1 SNHLY and CDR2 FYNNEI. The CDR3 has 13 amino acids. The CDR3 nucleotides read TGTGCCAGCAGACAAGGGGCGGGGCATGGCTACACCTTC. Its protein product is CASRQGAGHGYTF.

The chain links TRBV9 to TRBJ2-1; 7 nucleotides line up with TRBD2. The CDR3 is 15 amino acids. Germline loops: CDR1 SGDLS, CDR2 YYNGEE. The ends lost 5 bases at V and 0 bases at J; junction bases unmatched: 5. The CDR3 sequence: CASSSSGNSYNEQFF. The CDR3 region has the DNA TGTGCCAGCAGTTCGAGCGGGAACTCCTACAATGAGCAGTTCTTC.

The rearrangement joins TRBV28 to TRBJ2-5; no reliable D call. Trimming stripped 6 bases from V and 3 bases from J, with 14 bases between. The germline V gene encodes CDR1 MDHEN and CDR2 SYDVKM. The CDR3 length is 14 residues. The CDR3 here is CASRTLDSEETQYF. The DNA for the CDR3 is TGTGCCAGCAGGACTCTCGACTCTGAAGAGACCCAGTACTTC.

This chain joins TRBV18 and TRBJ2-4; perhaps TRBD1 as D (6 bases). The CDR3 runs to 16 residues. Trimming removed 2 bases at V and 5 bases at J, with 16 bases between. The germline V gene encodes CDR1 KGHSH and CDR2 LQKENI. The CDR3 here is CASSPSAGALENIQYF. The DNA of the CDR3 is TGTGCCAGCTCACCATCGGCAGGGGCGTTGGAAAACATTCAGTACTTC.

The chain employs TRBV4-2 and TRBJ2-4; 7 bases line up with TRBD2. V gave up 1 base and J gave up 0 bases; unmatched junction bases: 6. The V gene's germline CDR1 is LGHNA and CDR2 YNFKEQ. The CDR3 has 17 amino acids. The CDR3, as DNA: TGTGCCAGCAGCCAAGGGGGCGGGAGTATAGCCAAAAACATTCAGTACTTC. It codes for CASSQGGGSIAKNIQYF.

The rearrangement uses TRBV4-3 and TRBJ2-3, with 11 bases fitting TRBD1. CDR3 length equals 16 residues. Germline assignment: CDR1 LGHNA and CDR2 YSLEER. Germline trimming cut 3 bases from V and 7 bases from J; bases unmatched to any gene: 9. The CDR3 spells CASSHPGQGDSNTQYF. CDR3 in DNA: TGCGCCAGCAGCCATCCGGGACAGGGGGATTCGAATACGCAGTATTTT.

The DNA for the CDR3 is TGTGCCAGCAGTTTCTCTAGCTCCTACAATGAGCAGTTCTTC. It is translated as CASSFSSSYNEQFF. V and J are TRBV27 and TRBJ2-1, with unresolved D. This CDR3 comprises 14 residues. The germline V and J ends were trimmed by 3 bases and 0 bases, with 6 bases remaining between them. Germline CDR1 and CDR2: MNHEY and SMNVEV (reference sequence).

This chain uses TRBV14 with TRBJ1-2; no definite D call. The CDR3 is 11 residues long. V was pared by 3 bases and J by 8 bases, with 7 bases between. CDR1 is SGHDN and CDR2 is FVKESK in the germline V gene. CDR3 loop: CASSQERGYTF. In DNA, the CDR3 is TGTGCCAGCAGCCAGGAGCGGGGCTACACCTTC.

The rearrangement uses TRBV7-9 and TRBJ2-7; weak D call: TRBD2 (6 bases). Germline values: CDR1 SEHNR, CDR2 FQNEAQ (reference sequence). The CDR3 sequence is 13 residues long. The germline V and J ends were trimmed by 3 bases and 7 bases, with 13 bases remaining between them. The CDR3: CASSLEGGREQYF. As DNA, the CDR3 is TGTGCCAGCAGCTTGGAGGGTGGGCGAGAGCAGTACTTC.

This clone was seen only once. The V gene is TRBV5-1, the J gene TRBJ2-7, with TRBD1 matching over 7 bases. Trimming cost V 5 bases and J 2 bases; bases outside gene matches: 13. Per germline, CDR1 SGHRS and CDR2 YFSETQ. This CDR3 region has 16 residues. CDR3 sequence reads: CASRVTTGTATYEQYF. CDR3 coding DNA: TGCGCCAGCAGAGTCACAACCGGGACAGCAACCTACGAGCAGTACTTC.

This chain links TRBV5-6 with TRBJ2-3; 8 positions agree with TRBD2. CDR3 length: 16 amino acids. From germline, CDR1 is SGHDT and CDR2 YYEEEE. The J segment lost 3 bases and the V segment lost 4 bases, leaving 10 bases of the junction unmatched. This chain's CDR3 is CASSLRSGRVTDTQYF. The CDR3 DNA is TGTGCCAGCAGCCTCAGGAGCGGGAGAGTAACAGATACGCAGTATTTT.

V gene TRBV5-4 combines with J gene TRBJ1-1; no clear D gene. The CDR3 length is 12 residues. Per germline, CDR1 SGHNT and CDR2 YYREEE (reference sequence). The V end was cut by 1 base, the J end by 7 bases, with 8 bases between. Here the CDR3 DNA reads TGTGCCAGCAGCTTGCGGGAACTTGAAGCTTTCTTT. Translation gives CASSLRELEAFF. Full variable domain (remainder filled in from reference TRBV5-4 and TRBJ1-1): ETGVTQSPTHLIKTRGQQVTLRCSSQSGHNTVSWYQQALGQGPQFIFQYYREEENGRGNFPPRFSGLQFPNYSSELNVNALELDDSALYLCASSLRELEAFFGQGTRLTVV.

V gene TRBV5-4 combines with J gene TRBJ1-2; 8 positions match TRBD1. The germline gives CDR1 SGHNT, CDR2 YYREEE (reference sequence). This CDR3 is built from 14 residues. The V segment lost 3 bases and the J segment 8 bases; nucleotides outside the gene matches: 9. This chain's CDR3 is CASSWDRNPRGYTF. CDR3 nucleotides: TGTGCCAGCAGCTGGGACAGGAACCCGAGGGGCTACACCTTC.

The count of this clone is one. The chain joins TRBV6-5 to TRBJ2-7, with 8 bases fitting TRBD1. Per germline, CDR1 MNHEY and CDR2 SVGAGI. CDR3 length: 15 residues. The trim removed 6 bases at V and 2 bases at J, leaving 9 bases unmatched. The CDR3 loop reads CASRGDRGPPYEQYF. The DNA for the CDR3 is TGTGCCAGCAGAGGAGACAGGGGCCCCCCCTACGAGCAGTACTTC.

This chain joins TRBV28 and TRBJ2-1, with TRBD2 identical over 8 bases. Germline V gene data show CDR1 as MDHEN and CDR2 as SYDVKM. The CDR3 loop spans 18 amino acids. Trimming at V came to 6 bases and at J to 1 base, leaving 14 bases not matched to a gene. The CDR3 nucleotides read TGTGCCAGCAGCCCTTCCCCCATAGCGGGATTGTCCTACAATGAGCAGTTCTTC. It encodes CASSPSPIAGLSYNEQFF.

The V call is TRBV18, the J call TRBJ1-2; perhaps TRBD1 as D (6 bases). The length of the CDR3 is 14 residues. V was shortened by 0 bases and J by 4 bases, with 9 bases between the two germline ends. Germline V gives CDR1 KGHSH, CDR2 LQKENI. This CDR3 is CASSPPGQLYGYTF. CDR3 DNA: TGTGCCAGCTCACCACCAGGACAGCTCTATGGCTACACCTTC.

The V and J genes are TRBV12-3 or TRBV12-4 and TRBJ2-7; D may be TRBD2 (6 bases). V lost 4 bases and J lost 3, with 10 bases in between. This CDR3 comprises 13 residues. CDR3 region: CASSSSGSYEQYF. In DNA, the CDR3 is TGTGCCAGCAGTTCCTCCGGGAGCTACGAGCAGTACTTC.

The V call is TRBV12-3 or TRBV12-4, the J call TRBJ2-7; D unclear. The CDR3 loop spans 13 amino acids. Trimming removed 1 base from V and 0 bases from J, with 4 bases in between. The CDR3 here is CASSLVNSYEQYF. The CDR3 bases are TGTGCCAGCAGTTTAGTAAACTCCTACGAGCAGTACTTC.

V gene TRBV6-5 combines with J gene TRBJ1-4, with a tentative D call TRBD1 (6 bases). CDR3 length: 14 residues. V lost 6 bases and J lost 3, with 11 bases in between. Germline V gene sequence: CDR1 MNHEY, CDR2 SVGAGI. The CDR3 sequence is CASSTGFANEKLFF. CDR3 sequence (DNA): TGTGCCAGCAGCACAGGGTTTGCTAATGAAAAACTGTTTTTT.

The chain combines TRBV29-1 with TRBJ2-1, with a possible D match to TRBD1 (5 bases). This CDR3 is 13 amino acids long. From germline, CDR1 is SQVTM and CDR2 ANQGSEA. V dropped 7 bases and J dropped 5 bases, with 15 bases sitting between them. The DNA for the CDR3 is TGCAGCGCCCGTAAGGGGCCCGACAATGAGCAGTTCTTC. Protein: CSARKGPDNEQFF.

The V and J genes are TRBV19 and TRBJ1-1, with unresolved D. The CDR3 length is 13 residues. Germline loops: CDR1 LNHDA, CDR2 SQIVND (reference sequence). Trimming removed 8 bases from V and 1 base from J, with 11 bases in between. The CDR3 loop reads CASPGEGNTEAFF. The DNA for the CDR3 is TGTGCCAGTCCGGGTGAGGGGAACACTGAAGCTTTCTTT.

This sequence joins TRBV29-1 and TRBJ1-4; 10 bases are a match to TRBD1. V lost 7 bases and J lost 7; bases outside the gene matches: 6. The CDR3 extends over 13 amino acids. The germline gives CDR1 SQVTM, CDR2 ANQGSEA. In nucleotides, the CDR3 is TGCAGCGCTAGACAGGGGGCAGGTGAAAAACTGTTTTTT. Translated: CSARQGAGEKLFF.

This clone appeared a single time. The V call is TRBV7-9, the J call TRBJ2-7; maybe TRBD1 (5 bases). Trimming pared 4 bases from V and 1 base from J, leaving 11 bases between. Germline loops: CDR1 SEHNR, CDR2 FQNEAQ (reference sequence). This CDR3 region has 14 residues. The CDR3 DNA sequence: TGTGCCAGCAGCTCCAGGGATTCTTCCTACGAGCAGTACTTC. Protein: CASSSRDSSYEQYF.

The rearrangement links TRBV7-2 to TRBJ2-1; 13 nucleotides align to TRBD2. CDR1 and CDR2 from the germline V gene are SGHTA and FQGNSA. Trimming cost V 5 bases and J 7 bases; bases outside gene matches: 8. This CDR3 comprises 16 residues. DNA for the CDR3: TGTGCCAGCAGCGAAGCCGGGACTAGCGGGATGAATGAGCAGTTCTTC. Residues: CASSEAGTSGMNEQFF. Complete variable domain (other parts from reference TRBV7-2 and TRBJ2-1): GAGVSQSPSNKVTEKGKDVELRCDPISGHTALYWYRQSLGQGLEFLIYFQGNSAPDKSGLPSDRFSAERTGGSVSTLTIQRTQQEDSAVYLCASSEAGTSGMNEQFFGPGTRLTVL.

The chain carries TRBV5-1 and TRBJ2-7, with 9 bases lining up with TRBD1. The length of the CDR3 is 14 residues. Germline CDR1 SGHRS, CDR2 YFSETQ. Trimming removed 0 bases from V and 2 bases from J; junction bases left unmatched: 0. CDR3 region: CASSLGQGAYEQYF. CDR3 bases: TGCGCCAGCAGCTTGGGACAGGGGGCCTACGAGCAGTACTTC.

This chain links TRBV5-5 with TRBJ2-3, with TRBD1 as a possible D gene (6 bases). Trimming left V 7 bases short and J 0 bases short, with 18 bases between. Germline V lookup: CDR1 SGHKS, CDR2 YYEKEE (reference sequence). This CDR3 has 16 residues. The CDR3 coding sequence is TGTGCCAGCGGTACAGGGCGGGCTACTAGCACAGATACGCAGTATTTT. Translating gives CASGTGRATSTDTQYF.

In its sample, this clone was seen many times. The chain employs TRBV7-6 and TRBJ2-1, with TRBD2 matching 7 bases. J was trimmed by 4 bases and V by 0 bases; bases with no gene match: 0. Germline CDR1 reads SGHVS; CDR2 reads FNYEAQ. The CDR3 spans 14 residues. Written as DNA, the CDR3 is TGTGCCAGCAGCTTAGCGGGGGGGTACAATGAGCAGTTCTTC. Protein sequence: CASSLAGGYNEQFF.

The CDR3 protein is CASSHISGSGRASYNEQFF. The CDR3, as DNA: TGTGCCAGCAGCCACATCTCAGGGAGCGGGAGGGCATCCTACAATGAGCAGTTCTTC. The chain recombines TRBV7-6 with TRBJ2-1; 10 bases line up with TRBD2. Germline CDR1 and CDR2: SGHVS and FNYEAQ. The CDR3 extends over 19 amino acids. V dropped 5 bases and J dropped 1; count of bases not matched to a gene: 14. Full variable domain (missing parts from reference TRBV7-6 and TRBJ2-1): GAGVSQSPRYKVTKRGQDVALRCDPISGHVSLYWYRQALGQGPEFLTYFNYEAQQDKSGLPNDRFSAERPEGSISTLTIQRTEQRDSAMYRCASSHISGSGRASYNEQFFGPGTRLTVL.

The chain recombines TRBV11-2 with TRBJ1-1; tentatively, D is TRBD1 (5 bases). The CDR3 is made up of 14 amino acids. Trimming stripped 5 bases from V and 4 bases from J, with 14 bases between. CDR1 and CDR2 from the germline V gene are SGHAT and FQNNGV. The CDR3 protein is CASSRGTEVTEAFF. CDR3 in DNA: TGTGCCAGCAGCCGGGGGACGGAGGTCACTGAAGCTTTCTTT.

The chain has TRBV10-1 and TRBJ2-1, with TRBD2 identical over 7 bases. V dropped 4 bases and J dropped 8; count of bases not matched to a gene: 5. The CDR3 totals 13 residues. Germline CDR1 and CDR2: WNHNN and SYGVQD (reference sequence). The CDR3 region is CASSVGLSDEQFF. The CDR3 nucleotides are TGCGCCAGCAGTGTGGGACTATCGGATGAGCAGTTCTTC.